This record looks at one TCR beta chain sequence and its context. Antigen: not known. CDR1 is MNHNS, CDR2 SASEGT, per germline. J gave up 0 bases and V 3 bases, and 5 bases lay outside the gene matches. The CDR3 runs 16 residues. The data originate from a study of cytomegalovirus exposure and HLA in healthy donors. At the level of the study: One earlier analysis, a look at around 180 million T cells, found more than 100 million unique TCR beta sequences.

Primers for the PCR totalled 60 Vbeta and 13 Jbeta. Methods used by the authors: About 10 million of 75 million to 85 million unique TCR beta chains were shared, per a later count. Clones were read by immunoSEQ multiplex PCR, and TCRdb kept only the in-frame ones, dropping some. V and J calls and clone size are copied from that table; D and trimming were computed from the DNA. The sample carries 150,000 to 200,000 clones, over 75% recorded once. Overall study results and limits: The records held CMV serostatus as the only immune exposure information.

Material for sequencing was PBMCs. The receptor's source is a girl under three years old in good health and CMV-seronegative. This chain connects TRBV6-1 to TRBJ1-1, with TRBD1 matching 9 bases. The DNA for the CDR3 is TGTGCCAGCAGTGATAACAGGGGGCTCATGAACACTGAAGCTTTCTTT. Its protein is CASSDNRGLMNTEAFF.